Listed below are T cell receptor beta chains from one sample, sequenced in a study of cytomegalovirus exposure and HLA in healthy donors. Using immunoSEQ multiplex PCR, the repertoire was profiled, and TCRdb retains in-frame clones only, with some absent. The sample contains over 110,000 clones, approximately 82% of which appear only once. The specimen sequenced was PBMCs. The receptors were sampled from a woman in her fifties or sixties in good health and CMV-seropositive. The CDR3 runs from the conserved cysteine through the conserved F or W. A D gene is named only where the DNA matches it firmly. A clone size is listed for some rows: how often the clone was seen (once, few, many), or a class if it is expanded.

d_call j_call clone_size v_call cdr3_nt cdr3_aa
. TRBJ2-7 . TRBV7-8 TGTGCCAGCAGCCGTCCCTCCTACGAGCAGTACTTC CASSRPSYEQYF
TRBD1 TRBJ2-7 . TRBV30 TGTGCCACGGGACAGCGTTCGGGCGAGCAGTACTTC CATGQRSGEQYF
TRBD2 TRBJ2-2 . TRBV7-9 TGTGCCAGCCGGACTAGCGGGAGACCCGGGGAGCTGTTTTTT CASRTSGRPGELFF
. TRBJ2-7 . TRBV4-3 TGCGCCAGCAGCCAAGACAGGGAATCCTACGAGCAGTACTTC CASSQDRESYEQYF
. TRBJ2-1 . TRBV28 TGTGCCAGCAGTCTCTCCTACAATGAGCAGTTCTTC CASSLSYNEQFF
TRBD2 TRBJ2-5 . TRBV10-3 TGTGCCATCAGTGAGTTGGGTAGCGGGACGTACCAAGAGACCCAGTACTTC CAISELGSGTYQETQYF
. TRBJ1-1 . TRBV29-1 TGCAGCGCCCGGACTTTGAACACTGAAGCTTTCTTT CSARTLNTEAFF
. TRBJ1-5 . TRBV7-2 TGTGCCAGCAGCCTCTCCGCACAGCAGCCCCAGCATTTT CASSLSAQQPQHF
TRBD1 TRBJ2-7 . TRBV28 TGTGCCAGCAGTACCGGGACAGGGTCCGAGCAGTACTTC CASSTGTGSEQYF
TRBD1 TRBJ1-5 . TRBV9 TGTGCCAGCAGCGACAGGGGGGGTCAGCCCCAGCATTTT CASSDRGGQPQHF
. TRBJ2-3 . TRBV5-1 TGCGCCAGCAGCCCGGGACACCCCACAGATACGCAGTATTTT CASSPGHPTDTQYF
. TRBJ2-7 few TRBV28 TGTGCCAGCTTAGGAGTTAAAGGCACGGCCGGCAAGTACGAGCAGTACTTC CASLGVKGTAGKYEQYF
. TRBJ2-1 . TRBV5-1 TGCGCCAGCAGCTTTCCTAGCTCCTACAATGAGCAGTTCTTC CASSFPSSYNEQFF
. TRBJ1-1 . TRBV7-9 TGTTCCAGCAGCTTATCGGACACTGAAGCTTTCTTT CSSSLSDTEAFF
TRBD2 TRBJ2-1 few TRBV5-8 TGTGCCAGCAGCTTGCAGGGACTAGCAGTTGACAATGAGCAGTTCTTC CASSLQGLAVDNEQFF
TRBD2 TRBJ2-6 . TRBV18 TGTGCCAGCTCACCATGGGGGACTACCAACTCTGGGGCCAACGTCCTGACTTTC CASSPWGTTNSGANVLTF
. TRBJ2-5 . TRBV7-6 TGTGCCAGCAGCCCCCCCCGGGAGACGGGAGAGACCCAGTACTTC CASSPPRETGETQYF
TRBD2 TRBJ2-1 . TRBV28 TGTGCCACCTGTAGCCAGGGACTAGCCATCTACAATGAGCAGTTCTTC CATCSQGLAIYNEQFF
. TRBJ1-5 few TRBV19 TGTGCCAGTAAGGCAGGGGAGTACCCAAATCAGCCCCAGCATTTT CASKAGEYPNQPQHF
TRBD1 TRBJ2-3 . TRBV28 TGTGCCAGCAGTCCTCCCCCCGGGACAGGGATATTGGATACGCAGTATTTT CASSPPPGTGILDTQYF
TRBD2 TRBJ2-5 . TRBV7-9 TGTGCCAGCAGCTTAGCGCGAAGCAGGGAGGGGACCCAGTACTTC CASSLARSREGTQYF
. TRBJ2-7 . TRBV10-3 TGTGCCATGCGGCTGGGGGCAGGCTACGAGCAGTACTTC CAMRLGAGYEQYF
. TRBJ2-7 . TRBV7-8 TGTGCCAGCAGCCCCCCGGGCGAGCAGTACTTC CASSPPGEQYF
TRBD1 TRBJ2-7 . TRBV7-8 TGTGCCAGCAACCTAGAAAGGAACGGGACAGGGCACTACGAGCAGTACTTC CASNLERNGTGHYEQYF
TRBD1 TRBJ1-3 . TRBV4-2 TGTGCCAGCAGCCGGGACAGGGGCAGTGGAAACACCATATATTTT CASSRDRGSGNTIYF
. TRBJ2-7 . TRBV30 TGTGCCTGGATTCGCAGGGGAAGCTACGAGCAGTACTTC CAWIRRGSYEQYF
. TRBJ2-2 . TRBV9 TGTGCCAGCAGCGTAGGGCAGGGGCTGAACACCGGGGAGCTGTTTTTT CASSVGQGLNTGELFF
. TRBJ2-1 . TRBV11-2 TGTGCCAGCAGCTTAGGTTCCTTGCGGGACCACTACAATGAGCAGTTCTTC CASSLGSLRDHYNEQFF
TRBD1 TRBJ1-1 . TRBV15 TGTGCCACCAGCAGACGGACAGGGAACACTGAAGCTTTCTTT CATSRRTGNTEAFF
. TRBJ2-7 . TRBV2 TGTGCCAGCAGTGAAGCGTTTACGGTCTCCTACGAGCAGTACTTC CASSEAFTVSYEQYF
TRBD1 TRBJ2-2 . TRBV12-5 TGTGCTAGTGCCCTTGGGACAGGGATCACCGGGGAGCTGTTTTTT CASALGTGITGELFF
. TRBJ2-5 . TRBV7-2 TGTGCCAGCAGCTTATGGTCTAGTCGGGAGACCCAGTACTTC CASSLWSSRETQYF
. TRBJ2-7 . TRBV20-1 TGCAGTGCTAGATTCCTCTACGAGCAGTACTTC CSARFLYEQYF
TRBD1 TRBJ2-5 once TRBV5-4 TGTGCCAGCGGCCAGGGGGCCGGGCAGGAGACCCAGTACTTC CASGQGAGQETQYF
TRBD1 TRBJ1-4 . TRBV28 TGTGCCAGCAGACAAAACAGGGGGCCAGGTGAAAAACTGTTTTTT CASRQNRGPGEKLFF
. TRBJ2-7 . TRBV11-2 TGTGCCAGCAGCTTATCTAGGGGCACCTACGAGCAGTACTTC CASSLSRGTYEQYF
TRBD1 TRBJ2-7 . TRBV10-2 TGCGCCTCCCGCCGGGACAGCTACGAGCAGTACTTC CASRRDSYEQYF
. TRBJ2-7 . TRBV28 TGTGCCAGCAGTTGGGCCCCTCCGACATCAGCAAACTCCTACGAGCAGTACTTC CASSWAPPTSANSYEQYF
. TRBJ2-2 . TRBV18 TGTGCCAGCTCAACAGTCCCCACCGGGGAGCTGTTTTTT CASSTVPTGELFF
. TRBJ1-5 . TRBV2 TGTGCCAGCAGTGATTTCGTTAGCGTGCCCCAGCATTTT CASSDFVSVPQHF
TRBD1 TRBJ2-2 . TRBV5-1 TGCGCCAGCAGCTACGGACAGGGATTTCGTACCGGGGAGCTGTTTTTT CASSYGQGFRTGELFF
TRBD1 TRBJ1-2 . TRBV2 TGTGCCAGCAGTTCCACCCCCGGACAGGGTCACGGCTACACCTTC CASSSTPGQGHGYTF
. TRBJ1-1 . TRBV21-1 TGTGCCAGCAGCAAGGGACAGCATAACACTGAAGCTTTCTTT CASSKGQHNTEAFF
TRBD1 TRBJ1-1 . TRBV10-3 TGTGCCATCAGTGAGGACAGGGGGCCCACTGAAGCTTTCTTT CAISEDRGPTEAFF
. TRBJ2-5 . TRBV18 TGTGCCAGCTCACGGGGAGAACAAGAGACCCAGTACTTC CASSRGEQETQYF
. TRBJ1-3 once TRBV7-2 TGTGCCAGCAGCTATAATACAGGAGCTGGAAACACCATATATTTT CASSYNTGAGNTIYF
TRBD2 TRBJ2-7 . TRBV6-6 TGTGCCACCCAACTAGCGCCAACTTCGGGGGAGCAGTACTTC CATQLAPTSGEQYF
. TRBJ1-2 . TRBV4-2 TGTGCCAGCAGCCAAGGTGTAGGGAGGAACTATGGCTACACCTTC CASSQGVGRNYGYTF
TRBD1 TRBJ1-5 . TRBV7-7 TGTGCTAGCAGCTTAGAGGACAGGGGCCGCAATCAGCCCCAGCATTTT CASSLEDRGRNQPQHF
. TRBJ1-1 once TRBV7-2 TGTGCCAGCAGCTCGCCCAGGGGACTAAAAATTTTTGGTGAAGCCTTCTTT CASSSPRGLKIFGEAFF
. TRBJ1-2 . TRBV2 TGTGCCAGCAGTGAAGTAGGGGCAGGCTATGGCTACACCTTC CASSEVGAGYGYTF
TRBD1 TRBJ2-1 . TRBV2 TGTGCCAGCAGTCCGGGACAGGGGTTTTTCTATGAGCAGTTCTTC CASSPGQGFFYEQFF
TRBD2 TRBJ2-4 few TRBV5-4 TGTGCCAGCAGCCTAGGACTAGTTTCGGCCAAAAACATTCAGTACTTC CASSLGLVSAKNIQYF
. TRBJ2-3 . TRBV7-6 TGTGCCAGCAGCGCATTCACAGGGCCAGATACGCAGTATTTT CASSAFTGPDTQYF
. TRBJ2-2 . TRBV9 TGTGCCAGCAGCCCCCCGCAGGATCCCGGGGAGCTGTTTTTT CASSPPQDPGELFF
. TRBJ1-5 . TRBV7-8 TGTGCCAGCAGCTTATTAACAGGTATCAATCAGCCCCAGCATTTT CASSLLTGINQPQHF
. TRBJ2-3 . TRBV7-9 TGTGCCAGCAGCCGTACGGGGGATACGCAGTATTTT CASSRTGDTQYF